This T cell receptor (beta chain) is drawn from a study of CD8+ T cells in alopecia areata (dated by TCRdb to 2016 to 2018). Broadly, across the study: The treated patients, all with moderate-to-severe alopecia areata, were enrolled in an open-label pilot trial of oral tofacitinib given at 5 to 10 mg twice daily. Tofacitinib was administered for 6 to 18 months, and 6 months of follow-up off drug were then conducted to assess delayed response and recurrence. Biopsies were taken from tofacitinib-treated patients at baseline and at 4 and 24 weeks of treatment, and a later scalp biopsy was taken in several of the tofacitinib-treated patients. RNA was extracted with the PAXgene miRNA kit for fixed scalp, the miRNeasy kit for PBMCs, and the RNeasy kit for mouse skin. Amplification of TCRbeta CDR3 regions was done by immunoSEQ multiplex PCR using 35 Vbeta forward primers and 13 Jbeta reverse primers. High-throughput TCRbeta sequencing was used to examine T cell clonal expansion in alopecia areata in both the C3H/HeJ mouse model and human patients. In humans, TCRbeta sequencing was performed on scalp tissue and on sorted CD4+ and CD8+ peripheral blood T cells from healthy controls and from patients with patchy or totalis/universalis alopecia areata. Clonality in the scalp was compared among normal scalp (n=4), patchy alopecia areata scalp (n=8), and alopecia totalis/universalis scalp (n=8).

Notes on this clone: Its antigen is still unknown. No quality values exist for individual bases; no much larger clone is one base distant.

The time point tag for this specimen amounts to: baseline before oral tofacitinib. Peripheral blood and lesional scalp punch biopsies were obtained from patients with alopecia areata. PBMCs were isolated by density centrifugation and stained for CD3, CD4 and CD8, and CD4+ and CD8+ T cells were sorted on a FACSAria. Via the germline V gene (reference sequence), CDR1 is GTSNPN and CDR2 SVGIG. At the junction V is shortened by 2 bases and J by 3 bases; bases outside the gene matches: 4. Including the terminal cysteine and phenylalanine, the CDR3 comprises 15 residues. CDR3 DNA is the only sequence kept; it has 45 bases, read in frame from the first base. Study-wide conclusions, independent of this receptor: Lesional scalp, especially in alopecia totalis/universalis, showed higher clonality and more expanded CD8+ clones than normal scalp, suggesting antigenic drive. TCR sequences shared between patients were less clear than in mice, possibly partly because of HLA diversity in the patient population. Scalp TCR repertoire analysis is complicated because resident alphabeta T cells in normal human skin are also sequenced, whereas mouse skin is dominated by gammadelta T cells.

Receptor libraries were prepared by the immunoSEQ multiplex PCR assay. RNA was extracted from all samples and reverse transcribed into cDNA as template for TCR sequencing. SuperScript III was used for first-strand cDNA synthesis, primed with a 2:1 mix of oligo-dT and random hexamers. Amplification bias was assessed with a synthetic immune receptor repertoire, and residual bias was removed computationally. As for how the authors treated the data: Raw reads were preprocessed to remove errors, and CDR3 was defined by IMGT conventions from the conserved cysteine to phenylalanine. To get clonality, Shannon entropy was normalized by log2 of the number of productive unique TCRs and the result was subtracted from 1. Whether each scalp clone was CD4 or CD8 was inferred by checking scalp TCRbeta sequences against the CD4 and CD8 repertoires from sorted blood. In its TCRdb copy, this immuneACCESS table keeps in-frame sequences only and misses some clones. Where compared with another copy, unresolved V genes explain less than half of these, and the others have no known cause. For V, J and clone size, that table is used; D and trimming come from the DNA. This sample comprises about 200,000 clones, around three fifths of them detected only once. The top ten clonotypes cover 0.4% to 0.55% of the sample.

The sequence derives from a human donor with alopecia areata. The chain is assembled from TRBV30 and TRBJ2-5; 12 junctional bases match TRBD2. Sequencing was performed on CD4+ T cells sorted from blood, taken at week 0. The CDR3 corresponds to CAWSSLAGGKETQYF. The sequenced DNA: TGTGCCTGGAGTTCGCTAGCGGGAGGGAAAGAGACCCAGTACTTC.